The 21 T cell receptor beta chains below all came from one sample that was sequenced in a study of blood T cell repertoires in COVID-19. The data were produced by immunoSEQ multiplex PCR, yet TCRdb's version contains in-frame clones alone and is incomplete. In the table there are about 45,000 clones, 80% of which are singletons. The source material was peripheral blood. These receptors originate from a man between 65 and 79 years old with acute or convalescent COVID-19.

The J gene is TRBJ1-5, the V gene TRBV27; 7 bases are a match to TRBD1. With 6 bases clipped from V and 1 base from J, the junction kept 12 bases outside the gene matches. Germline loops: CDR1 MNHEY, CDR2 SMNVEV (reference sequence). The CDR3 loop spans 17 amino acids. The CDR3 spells CASSPNRDSVSNQPQHF. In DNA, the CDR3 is TGTGCCAGCAGCCCCAACCGGGACAGCGTAAGCAATCAGCCCCAGCATTTT.

The CDR3 spells CASSPNRGNSPLHF. Written as DNA, the CDR3 is TGTGCCAGCAGCCCGAACAGGGGGAATTCACCCCTCCACTTT. The rearrangement links TRBV7-2 to TRBJ1-6, with 8 bases identical to TRBD1. This CDR3 comprises 14 residues. Losses at the gene ends were 5 bases for V and 7 bases for J; bases not matched to a gene: 4. Germline lookup yields CDR1 SGHTA and CDR2 FQGNSA.

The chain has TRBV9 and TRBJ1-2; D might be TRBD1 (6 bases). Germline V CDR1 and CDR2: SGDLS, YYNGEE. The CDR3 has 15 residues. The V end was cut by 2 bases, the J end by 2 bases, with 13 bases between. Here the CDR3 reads CASSVGEGVNYGYTF. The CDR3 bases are TGTGCCAGCAGCGTGGGAGAGGGGGTAAACTATGGCTACACCTTC. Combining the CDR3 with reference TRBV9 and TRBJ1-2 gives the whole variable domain DSGVTQTPKHLITATGQRVTLRCSPRSGDLSVYWYQQSLDQGLQFLIQYYNGEERAKGNILERFSAQQFPDLHSELNLSSLELGDSALYFCASSVGEGVNYGYTFGSGTRLTVV.

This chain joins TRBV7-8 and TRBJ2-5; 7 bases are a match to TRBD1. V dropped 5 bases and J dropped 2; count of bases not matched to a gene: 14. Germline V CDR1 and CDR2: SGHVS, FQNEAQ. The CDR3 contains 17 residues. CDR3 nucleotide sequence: TGTGCCAGCAGCCCTCGATCCGGGACAGTCCGACAAGAGACCCAGTACTTC. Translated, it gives CASSPRSGTVRQETQYF.

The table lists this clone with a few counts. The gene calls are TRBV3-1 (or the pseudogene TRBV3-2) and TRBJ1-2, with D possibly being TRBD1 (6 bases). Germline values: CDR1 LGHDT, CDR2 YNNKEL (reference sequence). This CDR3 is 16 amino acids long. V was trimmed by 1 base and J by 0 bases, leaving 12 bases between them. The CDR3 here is CASSQGMTGANYGYTF. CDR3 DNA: TGTGCCAGCAGCCAAGGTATGACAGGAGCTAACTATGGCTACACCTTC.

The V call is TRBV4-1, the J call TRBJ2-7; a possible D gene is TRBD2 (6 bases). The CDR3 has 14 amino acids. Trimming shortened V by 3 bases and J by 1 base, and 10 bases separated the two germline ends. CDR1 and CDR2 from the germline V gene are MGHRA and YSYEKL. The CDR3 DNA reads TGCGCCAGCAGCCAGCCGGGACTTTCCTACGAGCAGTACTTC. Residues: CASSQPGLSYEQYF.

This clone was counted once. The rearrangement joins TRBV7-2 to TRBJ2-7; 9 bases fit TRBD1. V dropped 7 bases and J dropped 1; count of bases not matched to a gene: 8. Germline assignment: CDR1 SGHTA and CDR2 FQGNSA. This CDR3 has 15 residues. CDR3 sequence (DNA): TGTGCCAGCACCTGGGGGGACAGGGTTTCCTACGAGCAGTACTTC. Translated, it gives CASTWGDRVSYEQYF.

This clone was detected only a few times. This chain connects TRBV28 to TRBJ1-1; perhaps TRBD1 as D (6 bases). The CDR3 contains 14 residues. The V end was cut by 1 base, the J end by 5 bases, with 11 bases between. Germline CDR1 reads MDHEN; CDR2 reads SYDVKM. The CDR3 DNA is TGTGCCAGCAGTTTATCCGGCGGACAGACTGAAGCTTTCTTT. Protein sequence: CASSLSGGQTEAFF.

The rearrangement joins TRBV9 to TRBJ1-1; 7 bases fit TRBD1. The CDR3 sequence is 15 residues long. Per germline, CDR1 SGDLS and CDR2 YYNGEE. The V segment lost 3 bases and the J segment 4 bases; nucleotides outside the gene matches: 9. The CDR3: CASSGGDRGATEAFF. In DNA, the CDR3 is TGTGCCAGCAGCGGAGGGGACAGAGGGGCCACTGAAGCTTTCTTT.

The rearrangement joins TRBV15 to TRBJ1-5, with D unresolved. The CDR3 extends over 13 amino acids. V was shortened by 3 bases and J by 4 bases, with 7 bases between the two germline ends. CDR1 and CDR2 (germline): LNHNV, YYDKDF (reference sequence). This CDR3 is CATSRTGNQPQHF. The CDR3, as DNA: TGTGCCACCAGCAGGACGGGAAATCAGCCCCAGCATTTT.

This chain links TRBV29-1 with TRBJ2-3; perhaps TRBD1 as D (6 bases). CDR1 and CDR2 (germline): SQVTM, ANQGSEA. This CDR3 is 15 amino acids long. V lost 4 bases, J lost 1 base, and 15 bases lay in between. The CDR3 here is CSVGRTGLRTDTQYF. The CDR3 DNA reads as TGCAGCGTTGGGCGCACAGGGCTACGCACAGATACGCAGTATTTT.

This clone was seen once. The CDR3 reads CASSLAGLGTEAFF. CDR3 coding DNA: TGTGCCAGCAGCCTCGCAGGGCTTGGCACTGAAGCTTTCTTT. The chain carries TRBV7-2 and TRBJ1-1, with D perhaps matching TRBD1 (5 bases). Germline CDR1 and CDR2: SGHTA and FQGNSA. The V end lost 5 bases, the J end lost 4 bases, and 14 bases lay between the germline ends. The CDR3 has 14 amino acids.

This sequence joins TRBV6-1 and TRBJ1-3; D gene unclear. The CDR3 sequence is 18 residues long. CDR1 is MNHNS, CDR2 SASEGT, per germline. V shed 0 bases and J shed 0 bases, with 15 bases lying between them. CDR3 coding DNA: TGTGCCAGCAGTGAAGCAATAGGGAGCGCTCTCTCTGGAAACACCATATATTTT. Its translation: CASSEAIGSALSGNTIYF.

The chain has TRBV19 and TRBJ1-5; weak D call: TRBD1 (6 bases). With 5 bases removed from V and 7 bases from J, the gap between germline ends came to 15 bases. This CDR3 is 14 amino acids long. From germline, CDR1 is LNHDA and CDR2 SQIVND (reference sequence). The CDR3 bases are TGTGCCAGTAGTGATATACAGGGTTGGCAGCCCCAGCATTTT. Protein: CASSDIQGWQPQHF.

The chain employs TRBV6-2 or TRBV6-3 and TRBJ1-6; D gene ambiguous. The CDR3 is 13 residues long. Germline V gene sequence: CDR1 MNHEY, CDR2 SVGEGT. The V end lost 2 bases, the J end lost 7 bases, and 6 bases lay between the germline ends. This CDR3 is CASSYPANSPLHF. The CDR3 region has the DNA TGTGCCAGCAGTTACCCTGCGAATTCACCCCTCCACTTT.

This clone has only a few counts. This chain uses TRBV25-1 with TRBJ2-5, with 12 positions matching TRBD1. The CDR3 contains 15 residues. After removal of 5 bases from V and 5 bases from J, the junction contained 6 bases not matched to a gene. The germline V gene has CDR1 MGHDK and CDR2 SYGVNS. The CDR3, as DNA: TGTGCCAGCAGTCAGGGGGACAGGGGGCGTGAGACCCAGTACTTC. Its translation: CASSQGDRGRETQYF.

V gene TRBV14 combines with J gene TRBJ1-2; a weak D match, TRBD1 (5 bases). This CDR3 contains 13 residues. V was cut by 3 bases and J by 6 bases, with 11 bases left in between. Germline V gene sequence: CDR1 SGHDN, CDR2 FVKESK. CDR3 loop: CASSQTRVNGYTF. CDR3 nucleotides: TGTGCCAGCAGCCAGACCAGGGTGAATGGCTACACCTTC.

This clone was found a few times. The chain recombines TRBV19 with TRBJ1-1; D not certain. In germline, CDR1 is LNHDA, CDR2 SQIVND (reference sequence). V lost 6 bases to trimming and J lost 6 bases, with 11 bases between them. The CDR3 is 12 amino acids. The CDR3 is CASSAARAEAFF. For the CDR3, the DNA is TGTGCCAGTAGCGCGGCCAGAGCTGAAGCTTTCTTT.

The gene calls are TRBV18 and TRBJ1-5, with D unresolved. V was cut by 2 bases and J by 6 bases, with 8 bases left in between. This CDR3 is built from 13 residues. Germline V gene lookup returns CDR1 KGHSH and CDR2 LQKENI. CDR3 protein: CASSPWGGQPQHF. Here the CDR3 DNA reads TGTGCCAGCTCACCATGGGGAGGTCAGCCCCAGCATTTT.

CDR3 coding DNA: TGTGCCAGCAGTTTACTCCGACCGCATACTCAATCCTACAGGTCTCTGCAGTACTTC. Its translation is CASSLLRPHTQSYRSLQYF. This chain links TRBV28 with TRBJ2-7, with D perhaps matching TRBD1 (5 bases). V was shortened by 2 bases and J by 9 bases, with 32 bases between the two germline ends. Germline CDR1 reads MDHEN; CDR2 reads SYDVKM. The length of the CDR3 is 19 residues.

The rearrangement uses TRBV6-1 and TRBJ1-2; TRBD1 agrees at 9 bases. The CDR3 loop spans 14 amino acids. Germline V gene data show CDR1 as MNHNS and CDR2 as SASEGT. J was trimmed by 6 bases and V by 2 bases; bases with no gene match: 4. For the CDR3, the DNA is TGTGCCAGCAGTGAATCGGGACAGGGTGATGGCTACACCTTC. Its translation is CASSESGQGDGYTF.